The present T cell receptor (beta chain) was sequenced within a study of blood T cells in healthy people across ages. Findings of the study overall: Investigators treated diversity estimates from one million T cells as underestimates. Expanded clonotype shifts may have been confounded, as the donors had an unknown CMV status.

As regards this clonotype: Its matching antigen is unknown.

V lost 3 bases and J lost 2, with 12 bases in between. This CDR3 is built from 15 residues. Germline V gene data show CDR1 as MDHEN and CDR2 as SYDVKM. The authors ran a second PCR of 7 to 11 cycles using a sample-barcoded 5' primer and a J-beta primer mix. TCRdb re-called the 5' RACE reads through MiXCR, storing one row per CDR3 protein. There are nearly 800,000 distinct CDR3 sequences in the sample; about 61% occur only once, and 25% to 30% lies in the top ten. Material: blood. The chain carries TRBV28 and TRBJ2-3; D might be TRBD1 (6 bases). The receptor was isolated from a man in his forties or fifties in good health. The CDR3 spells CASSFSGVATDTQYF. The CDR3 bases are TGTGCCAGCAGTTTTTCAGGGGTGGCCACAGATACGCAGTATTTT.